This passage covers 18 T cell receptor beta chains from one sample sequenced in a study of blood T cell repertoires in COVID-19. Using immunoSEQ multiplex PCR, the repertoire was profiled, and TCRdb retains in-frame clones only, with some absent. The repertoire holds about 330,000 clones, with under 95% as singletons. Sample: PBMCs or T cells enriched from blood (not recorded which). These receptors were collected from a woman aged 30 to 39 who had recovered from COVID-19.

The J gene is TRBJ1-3, the V gene TRBV9; D unclear. The CDR3 is 15 amino acids. Germline-derived CDR1 and CDR2 are SGDLS and YYNGEE. V gave up 0 bases and J gave up 2 bases, with 9 bases separating them. CDR3 loop: CASSVAVTTGNTIYF. The CDR3 DNA reads as TGTGCCAGCAGCGTAGCAGTTACCACTGGAAACACCATATATTTT.

This clone was recorded once. This sequence joins TRBV2 and TRBJ1-5, with TRBD1 matching over 7 bases. CDR1 is SNHLY and CDR2 is FYNNEI in the germline V gene. CDR3 length equals 14 residues. The J segment lost 3 bases and the V segment lost 5 bases, leaving 4 bases of the junction unmatched. CDR3 coding DNA: TGTGCCAGCAGTACCGGGACAGTCAATCAGCCCCAGCATTTT. Protein: CASSTGTVNQPQHF.

The chain links TRBV7-2 to TRBJ1-2; the match to TRBD1 covers 11 bases. Trimming removed 7 bases from V and 5 bases from J; junction bases left unmatched: 6. The CDR3 covers 14 residues. Germline V CDR1 and CDR2: SGHTA, FQGNSA. CDR3 bases: TGTGCCAGCAACCCGGGACAGGGGGTATATGGCTACACCTTC. Residues: CASNPGQGVYGYTF.

Comment on this clone: At one end the junction does not follow the germline gene, possibly because of a read error. This chain joins TRBV11-2 and TRBJ1-2, with TRBD1 as a possible D gene (5 bases). From germline, CDR1 is SGHAT and CDR2 FQNNGV. The CDR3 loop spans 11 amino acids. Here the CDR3 DNA reads TGTGCCAGCAGCTTAGATCCGGCGGGGGTCTTC. Translation: CASSLDPAGVF.

This chain links TRBV7-2 with TRBJ1-2; 9 nucleotides align to TRBD1. The CDR3 runs to 15 residues. V gave up 5 bases and J gave up 7 bases; unmatched junction bases: 11. CDR1 is SGHTA, CDR2 FQGNSA, per germline. The CDR3 bases are TGTGCCAGCAGCATAACTACAGGGGGCTTGAGTGGCTACACCTTC. This gives the protein CASSITTGGLSGYTF.

The chain has TRBV19 and TRBJ1-5; TRBD1 is a possible D gene (5 bases). The CDR3 is 16 amino acids. CDR1 LNHDA and CDR2 SQIVND come from the germline V gene (reference sequence). Between the trimmed V and J ends, which lost 10 bases and 0 bases, there was a span of 19 bases. The CDR3 protein is CATPGRTDNSNQPQHF. The CDR3 DNA follows: TGTGCCACCCCCGGCAGGACGGACAATAGCAATCAGCCCCAGCATTTT. Full variable domain (missing parts from reference TRBV19 and TRBJ1-5): DGGITQSPKYLFRKEGQNVTLSCEQNLNHDAMYWYRQDPGQGLRLIYYSQIVNDFQKGDIAEGYSVSREKKESFPLTVTSAQKNPTAFYLCATPGRTDNSNQPQHFGDGTRLSIL.

The V and J genes are TRBV7-2 and TRBJ1-1, with 9 bases lining up with TRBD1. V trimming: 5 bases; J trimming: 3 bases; junction bases outside the gene matches: 1. The CDR3 sequence is 13 residues long. CDR1 is SGHTA and CDR2 is FQGNSA in the germline V gene. CDR3: CASSRQGDTEAFF. The CDR3 nucleotides read TGTGCCAGCAGCAGACAGGGGGACACTGAAGCTTTCTTT.

DNA of the CDR3: TGCAGCGTTGAAGATCCCGGCGGGGGGGTCTTTGAGACCCAGTACTTC. Translation: CSVEDPGGGVFETQYF. This chain joins TRBV29-1 and TRBJ2-5; TRBD2 aligns across 9 bases. Per the germline V gene, CDR1 is SQVTM and CDR2 is ANQGSEA. The CDR3 has 16 residues. The trim removed 0 bases at V and 5 bases at J, leaving 10 bases unmatched.

J is TRBJ2-3 and V is TRBV5-4; D may be TRBD2 (7 bases). The CDR3 contains 19 residues. From germline, CDR1 is SGHNT and CDR2 YYREEE (reference sequence). V lost 4 bases and J 6 bases, leaving 30 bases between the germline ends. For the CDR3, the DNA is TGTGCCAGCAGCCACCTTGTCCGTAGGGGGGGCCGGGGAGGGGATACGCAGTATTTT. Translation gives CASSHLVRRGGRGGDTQYF.

The chain employs TRBV9 and TRBJ2-5, with a tentative D call TRBD2 (6 bases). Germline CDR1 SGDLS, CDR2 YYNGEE. Trimming cost V 1 base and J 5 bases, with 18 bases left between them. The length of the CDR3 is 16 residues. For the CDR3, the DNA is TGTGCCAGCAGCGTATCCGCGGGATTGTGGGGGGAGACCCAGTACTTC. This gives the protein CASSVSAGLWGETQYF.

About this clone itself: Other DNA variants within this sample encode the same CDR3. DNA for the CDR3: TGTGCCAGCAGCTCTGGACAGGGAACCGGGGAGCTGTTTTTT. Its translation: CASSSGQGTGELFF. This chain connects TRBV28 to TRBJ2-2; 8 bases map to TRBD1. The CDR3 covers 14 residues. CDR1 is MDHEN, CDR2 SYDVKM, per germline. With 6 bases clipped from V and 5 bases from J, the junction kept 5 bases outside the gene matches.

The J gene is TRBJ2-1, the V gene TRBV28, with D unresolved. Germline lookup yields CDR1 MDHEN and CDR2 SYDVKM. V lost 7 bases to trimming and J lost 0 bases, with 13 bases between them. This CDR3 has 15 residues. Written as DNA, the CDR3 is TGTGCCAGCAACTTAGCAGTGCTCTCCTACAATGAGCAGTTCTTC. This gives the protein CASNLAVLSYNEQFF.

The rearrangement uses TRBV27 and TRBJ2-7; a weak D match, TRBD1 (5 bases). V lost 5 bases to trimming and J lost 6 bases, with 20 bases between them. The CDR3 is made up of 15 amino acids. Per germline, CDR1 MNHEY and CDR2 SMNVEV (reference sequence). The CDR3 nucleotides read TGTGCCAGCAGTAGAGACCGGGCCCCCAGGGCCGAGCAGTACTTC. Its translation: CASSRDRAPRAEQYF.

The V call is TRBV7-2, the J call TRBJ2-7; TRBD2 aligns across 11 bases. The junction had 3 bases not matched to a gene; V was cut back by 3 bases and J by 2 bases. Looked up from germline, CDR1 is SGHTA and CDR2 is FQGNSA. The CDR3 is 15 residues long. For the CDR3, the DNA is TGTGCCAGCAGCTTGGGGACTAGCGGACCCTACGAGCAGTACTTC. This translates into CASSLGTSGPYEQYF.

This chain links TRBV28 with TRBJ2-7, with 9 nucleotides matching TRBD2. Germline CDR1 reads MDHEN; CDR2 reads SYDVKM. The CDR3 is 16 amino acids. J lost 5 bases, V lost 7 bases, and 15 bases had no gene match. The CDR3 sequence is CASIPELAGGFNEQYF. The CDR3 bases are TGTGCCAGCATCCCTGAATTGGCGGGAGGGTTCAACGAGCAGTACTTC.

V gene TRBV5-6 combines with J gene TRBJ2-5; the match to TRBD1 covers 11 bases. The junction had 7 bases not matched to a gene; V was cut back by 4 bases and J by 5 bases. Germline assignment: CDR1 SGHDT and CDR2 YYEEEE. CDR3 length equals 15 residues. Here the CDR3 DNA reads TGTGCCAGCAGCACCGGGACAGGGGGAAGGGAGACCCAGTACTTC. Protein: CASSTGTGGRETQYF.

This sequence joins TRBV3-1 (or the pseudogene TRBV3-2) and TRBJ2-1; TRBD2 matches at 10 bases. The CDR3 contains 16 residues. In germline, CDR1 is LGHDT, CDR2 YNNKEL (reference sequence). V shed 1 base, J shed 7 bases, and the junction held 7 bases outside the gene matches. The DNA for the CDR3 is TGTGCCAGCAGCCAAGCACTAGCGGGAATCAATAATGAGCAGTTCTTC. Amino acid sequence: CASSQALAGINNEQFF.

V gene TRBV6-1 combines with J gene TRBJ1-2; weak D call: TRBD1 (6 bases). This CDR3 is 17 amino acids long. Germline V CDR1 and CDR2: MNHNS, SASEGT. V lost 3 bases to trimming and J lost 8 bases, with 25 bases between them. In DNA form, the CDR3 reads TGTGCCAGCAGTGATTTATCACCGGGGACCGCGGGGGGCGGCTACACCTTC. Translation: CASSDLSPGTAGGGYTF.